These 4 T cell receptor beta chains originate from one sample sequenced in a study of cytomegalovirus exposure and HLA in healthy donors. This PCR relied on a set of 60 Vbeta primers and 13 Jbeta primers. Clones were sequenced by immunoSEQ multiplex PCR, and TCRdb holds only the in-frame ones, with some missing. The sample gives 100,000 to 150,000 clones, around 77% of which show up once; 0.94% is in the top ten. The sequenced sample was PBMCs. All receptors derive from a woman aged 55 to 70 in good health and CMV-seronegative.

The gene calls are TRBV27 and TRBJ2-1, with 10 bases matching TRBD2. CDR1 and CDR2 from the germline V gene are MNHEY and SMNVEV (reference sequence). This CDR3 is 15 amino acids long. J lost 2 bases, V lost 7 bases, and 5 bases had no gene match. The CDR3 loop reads CASNDGTSAYNEQFF. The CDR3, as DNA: TGTGCCAGCAATGACGGGACTAGCGCCTACAATGAGCAGTTCTTC.

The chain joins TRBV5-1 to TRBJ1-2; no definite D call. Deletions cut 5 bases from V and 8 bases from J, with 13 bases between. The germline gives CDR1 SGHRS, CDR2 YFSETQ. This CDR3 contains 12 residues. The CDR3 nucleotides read TGCGCCAGCAGTGACCGGGAGGCGGGCTACACCTTC. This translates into CASSDREAGYTF. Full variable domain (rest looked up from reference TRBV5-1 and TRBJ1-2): KAGVTQTPRYLIKTRGQQVTLSCSPISGHRSVSWYQQTPGQGLQFLFEYFSETQRNKGNFPGRFSGRQFSNSRSEMNVSTLELGDSALYLCASSDREAGYTFGSGTRLTVV.

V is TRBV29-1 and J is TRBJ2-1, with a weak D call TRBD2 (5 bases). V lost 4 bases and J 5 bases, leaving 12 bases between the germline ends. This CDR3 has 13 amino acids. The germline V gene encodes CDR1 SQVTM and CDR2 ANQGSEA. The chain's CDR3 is CSVAPGGNNEQFF. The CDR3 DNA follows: TGCAGCGTTGCGCCCGGAGGAAACAATGAGCAGTTCTTC.

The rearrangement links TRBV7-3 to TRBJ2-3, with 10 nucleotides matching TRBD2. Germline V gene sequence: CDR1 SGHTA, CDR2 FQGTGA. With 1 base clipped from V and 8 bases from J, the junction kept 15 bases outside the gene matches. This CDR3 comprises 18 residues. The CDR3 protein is CASSLKAQTSGFGGTQYF. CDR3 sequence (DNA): TGTGCCAGCAGCTTAAAAGCCCAGACTAGCGGGTTTGGGGGTACGCAGTATTTT.